The 14 T cell receptor beta chains below come from one sample, sequenced in a study of cytomegalovirus exposure and HLA in healthy donors. Primers for the PCR totalled 60 Vbeta and 13 Jbeta. Assay: immunoSEQ multiplex PCR; the TCRdb copy retains only in-frame clones and omits some. The data show about 220,000 clones, with roughly 70% seen just once and under 2% held by the top ten. The sample was PBMCs. Every receptor here comes from a woman in her 30s in good health and CMV-seronegative.

The chain uses TRBV7-2 and TRBJ2-1; tentative D call: TRBD1 (6 bases). The CDR3 runs to 15 residues. Germline CDR1 reads SGHTA; CDR2 reads FQGNSA. Trimming stripped 7 bases from V and 4 bases from J, with 17 bases between. The CDR3 sequence is CASTIRGQLYNEQFF. CDR3 coding DNA: TGTGCCAGCACCATTAGAGGACAGTTGTACAATGAGCAGTTCTTC.

Points on this clone: Sequence at one end of the junction differs from germline and may be a read error. The chain is built from TRBV5-5 and TRBJ2-7, with 13 nucleotides matching TRBD2. Germline V gives CDR1 SGHKS, CDR2 YYEKEE (reference sequence). The CDR3 sequence is 17 residues long. CDR3 amino acids: CVSSPGLAGAPTYEQYF. CDR3 nucleotide sequence: TGTGTCAGCAGCCCAGGACTAGCGGGGGCCCCTACCTACGAGCAGTACTTC.

A few counts support this clone. The V gene is TRBV9, the J gene TRBJ1-2; D gene uncertain. Germline values: CDR1 SGDLS, CDR2 YYNGEE. The germline V and J ends were trimmed by 0 bases and 1 base, with 4 bases remaining between them. The CDR3 has 13 residues. The CDR3 DNA is TGTGCCAGCAGCGTAGCCCGTAACTATGGCTACACCTTC. This translates into CASSVARNYGYTF. Full variable domain (outside the CDR3, taken from reference TRBV9 and TRBJ1-2): DSGVTQTPKHLITATGQRVTLRCSPRSGDLSVYWYQQSLDQGLQFLIQYYNGEERAKGNILERFSAQQFPDLHSELNLSSLELGDSALYFCASSVARNYGYTFGSGTRLTVV.

The chain is built from TRBV29-1 and TRBJ1-1; TRBD1 matches at 9 bases. CDR1 and CDR2 (germline): SQVTM, ANQGSEA. Unmatched junction bases numbered 7, after V lost 6 bases and J lost 5 bases. This CDR3 spans 13 amino acids. The CDR3: CSVKWTGVTEAFF. DNA of the CDR3: TGCAGCGTCAAATGGACAGGGGTAACTGAAGCTTTCTTT.

This rearrangement joins TRBV7-9 to TRBJ2-7, with TRBD2 as a possible D gene (6 bases). Trimming stripped 5 bases from V and 2 bases from J, with 13 bases between. This CDR3 region has 14 residues. In germline, CDR1 is SEHNR, CDR2 FQNEAQ (reference sequence). CDR3 in amino acids: CASSPLGLPYEQYF. CDR3 sequence (DNA): TGTGCCAGCAGCCCTTTAGGACTACCCTACGAGCAGTACTTC.

The V call is TRBV2, the J call TRBJ1-2; no definite D call. CDR1 is SNHLY, CDR2 FYNNEI, per germline. Trimming took off 6 bases at V and 4 bases at J, with 15 bases between the two ends. The CDR3 covers 14 residues. The CDR3 region has the DNA TGTGCCAGCAGCCCAACGGCGGGTCCCTATGGCTACACCTTC. This translates into CASSPTAGPYGYTF.

This clone appeared a few times. The rearrangement uses TRBV2 and TRBJ1-2, with D possibly TRBD1 on 5 matching bases. Trimming removed 4 bases from V and 4 bases from J, with 16 bases in between. Per the germline V gene, CDR1 is SNHLY and CDR2 is FYNNEI. The CDR3 loop spans 15 amino acids. The chain's CDR3 is CASSVGDGGTYGYTF. CDR3 in DNA: TGTGCCAGCAGTGTCGGAGACGGGGGGACCTATGGCTACACCTTC.

The chain combines TRBV5-1 with TRBJ2-7; 8 bases map to TRBD2. Per germline, CDR1 SGHRS and CDR2 YFSETQ. V lost 4 bases and J lost 4; bases outside the gene matches: 10. CDR3 length: 15 amino acids. The CDR3 DNA sequence: TGCGCCAGCAGCCGGGAAGGGACTAGGCTTTACGAGCAGTACTTC. Its translation: CASSREGTRLYEQYF.

J is TRBJ1-5 and V is TRBV30, with 8 bases that match TRBD1. Germline CDR1 and CDR2: GTSNPN and SVGIG (reference sequence). CDR3 length: 15 residues. J was trimmed by 2 bases and V by 2 bases; bases with no gene match: 5. The CDR3 DNA sequence: TGTGCCTGGAGTCAGGGGGCACGAGGCAATCAGCCCCAGCATTTT. Protein product: CAWSQGARGNQPQHF.

The chain has TRBV13 and TRBJ2-7; 8 nucleotides align to TRBD1. V trimming: 3 bases; J trimming: 3 bases; junction bases outside the gene matches: 1. Germline-derived CDR1 and CDR2 are PRHDT and FYEKMQ (reference sequence). This CDR3 is 13 amino acids long. The CDR3 DNA reads as TGTGCCAGCAGCTTGGGGACAGGCTACGAGCAGTACTTC. Translation gives CASSLGTGYEQYF.

The chain is built from TRBV7-9 and TRBJ1-2; D is perhaps TRBD1 (6 bases). Trimming removed 1 base at V and 2 bases at J, with 11 bases between. Germline V gives CDR1 SEHNR, CDR2 FQNEAQ (reference sequence). The CDR3 extends over 15 amino acids. CDR3 DNA: TGTGCCAGCAGCTTAGGCCCCCAGGGGAACTATGGCTACACCTTC. It codes for CASSLGPQGNYGYTF.

This rearrangement joins TRBV11-3 to TRBJ2-1; 12 positions match TRBD2. Germline loops: CDR1 SGHNT, CDR2 YENEEA. Unmatched junction bases numbered 13, after V lost 8 bases and J lost 8 bases. The CDR3 runs to 16 residues. The CDR3 nucleotides read TGTGCCAGCGGAAAGGGGGCTAGCGGGAGGGAGGATGAGCAGTTCTTC. Encoded protein: CASGKGASGREDEQFF.

The chain joins TRBV7-9 to TRBJ2-7; no clear D gene. There are 15 residues in the CDR3. V lost 5 bases and J 0 bases, leaving 14 bases between the germline ends. CDR1 is SEHNR and CDR2 is FQNEAQ in the germline V gene (reference sequence). The CDR3 sequence is CASSPWSSYSYEQYF. The DNA of the CDR3 is TGTGCCAGCAGCCCTTGGAGTAGCTACTCCTACGAGCAGTACTTC.

The CDR3 spells CASTKEGPGYTF. CDR3 sequence (DNA): TGTGCCAGCACCAAGGAGGGCCCTGGCTACACCTTC. The chain carries TRBV7-8 and TRBJ1-2; D is unresolved. Looked up from germline, CDR1 is SGHVS and CDR2 is FQNEAQ. V lost 7 bases and J lost 7, with 13 bases in between. CDR3 length equals 12 residues.